This T cell receptor (beta chain) was sequenced during a study of blood T cell repertoires in COVID-19. Study-level information: Both acute and convalescent COVID-19 samples were obtained from the United States, Italy and Spain.

With 0 bases removed from V and 1 base from J, the gap between germline ends came to 7 bases. Germline loops: CDR1 GTSNPN, CDR2 SVGIG (reference sequence). The CDR3 consists of 14 residues. The table lists this clone with a few counts. Study processing details: It was from reference gene primer amplification that nucleated cell counts were estimated. Some clones are missing from TCRdb's copy, which holds only in-frame ones; the method was immunoSEQ multiplex PCR. V and J calls and clone size are those listed in that table; D and trimming were worked out from the DNA. The sample holds around 120,000 clones, 88% seen once.

The receptor comes from a man aged 50 to 59 with acute or convalescent COVID-19. Sequencing was done on a sample of peripheral blood. The V call is TRBV30, the J call TRBJ1-3; D is perhaps TRBD1 (5 bases). CDR3 DNA: TGTGCCTGGAGTGTCGGACAATCTGGAAACACCATATATTTT. As protein: CAWSVGQSGNTIYF.